Shown below are 27 T cell receptor beta chains from a single sample sequenced in a study of vaccination and CD4 T cells after COVID-19. Sequenced with the Oncomine TCR Beta short-read assay was DNA taken from cultured CD4+ T cells. Via MiXCR, TCRdb re-called the PCR reads, giving one row per CDR3 protein. The sample shows some 17,000 distinct CDR3 sequences, around 58% of them seen only once. Specified treatment: roughly ten-day PBMC culture with coronavirus spike peptide pools or control peptides (ViraFEST assay). Antigen specificity for these receptors is unknown. Sequencing was carried out using CD4+ T cells from blood, cultured in vitro. These receptors all come from a human donor who had recovered from COVID-19.

The CDR3 sequence: CASSPNPQNTEAFF. The CDR3 DNA sequence: TGTGCCAGCAGCCCCAACCCACAGAACACTGAAGCTTTCTTT. This chain links TRBV7-3 with TRBJ1-1; D is unclear. This CDR3 is 14 amino acids long. Per germline, CDR1 SGHTA and CDR2 FQGTGA. Trimming pared 5 bases from V and 1 base from J, leaving 11 bases between.

This sequence joins TRBV6-4 and TRBJ1-2; tentatively, D is TRBD1 (6 bases). V was cut by 3 bases and J by 11 bases, with 22 bases left in between. The CDR3 is made up of 15 amino acids. Per the germline V gene, CDR1 is MRHNA and CDR2 is SNTAGT. The CDR3 DNA is TGTGCCAGCAGTGATGTGTACGGGGGGCAAAGAGGTTACACCTTC. This gives the protein CASSDVYGGQRGYTF.

The chain is built from TRBV24-1 and TRBJ1-1; no clear D. CDR3 size: 12 residues. Germline V gene sequence: CDR1 KGHDR, CDR2 SFDVKD. Deletions cut 8 bases from V and 2 bases from J, with 8 bases between. CDR3 amino acids: CATKGGNTEAFF. CDR3 bases: TGTGCCACCAAAGGCGGTAACACTGAAGCTTTCTTT.

The J gene is TRBJ2-2, the V gene TRBV10-3, with D hard to call. The ends were cut back, 10 bases at V and 0 bases at J, with 9 bases in the middle. The CDR3 loop spans 13 amino acids. Germline V gene sequence: CDR1 ENHRY, CDR2 SYGVKD. The DNA for the CDR3 is TGTGCCACCCTGGACCCGAACACCGGGGAGCTGTTTTTT. Protein: CATLDPNTGELFF.

The chain carries TRBV7-9 and TRBJ2-1; TRBD1 or TRBD2 may be the D gene (5 bases each). Per the germline V gene, CDR1 is SEHNR and CDR2 is FQNEAQ (reference sequence). This CDR3 spans 15 amino acids. The V and J ends lost 4 bases and 10 bases respectively, with 20 bases between them. The CDR3 coding sequence is TGTGCCAGCAGCTCACCCGGGACCCGGGGCAGGGAGCAGTTCTTC. Its translation: CASSSPGTRGREQFF.

V gene TRBV19 combines with J gene TRBJ2-7, with D uncertain. CDR1 LNHDA and CDR2 SQIVND come from the germline V gene (reference sequence). This CDR3 region has 13 residues. Trimming cost V 7 bases and J 2 bases, with 12 bases left between them. The CDR3 DNA sequence: TGTGCCAGTAAGGCGAGGATGGCCTACGAGCAGTACTTC. Its translation is CASKARMAYEQYF.

This chain uses TRBV6-1 with TRBJ1-3; maybe TRBD1 (5 bases). CDR1 and CDR2 (germline): MNHNS, SASEGT. The CDR3 runs to 15 residues. Trimming took off 4 bases at V and 1 base at J, with 11 bases between the two ends. This chain's CDR3 is CASSVQGGSGNTIYF. In DNA, the CDR3 is TGTGCCAGCAGTGTCCAGGGAGGGTCTGGAAACACCATATATTTT.

V and J are TRBV27 and TRBJ1-2; tentatively, D is TRBD1 (5 bases). Trimming cost V 6 bases and J 0 bases, with 11 bases left between them. CDR3 size: 14 residues. The germline CDR1 and CDR2 sequences are MNHEY and SMNVEV (reference sequence). This CDR3 is CASSRAFTNYGYTF. DNA for the CDR3: TGTGCCAGCAGCAGGGCCTTCACTAACTATGGCTACACCTTC.

The CDR3 loop is CASSSLELANIQYF. CDR3 in DNA: TGTGCCAGCAGCTCACTGGAGCTAGCGAACATTCAGTACTTC. The chain employs TRBV5-8 and TRBJ2-4; TRBD2 might be the D (6 bases). V shed 3 bases and J shed 7 bases, with 14 bases lying between them. There are 14 residues in the CDR3. The germline CDR1 and CDR2 sequences are SGHTS and YDEGEE. Full variable domain (missing parts from reference TRBV5-8 and TRBJ2-4): EAGVTQSPTHLIKTRGQQATLRCSPISGHTSVYWYQQALGLGLQFLLWYDEGEERNRGNFPPRFSGRQFPNYSSELNVNALELEDSALYLCASSSLELANIQYFGAGTRLSVL.

This clonotype was observed a single time. CDR3 in DNA: TGTGCCTGGAGTGTTCAAGGCCTCTACGAGCAGTACTTC. Its translation: CAWSVQGLYEQYF. The genes are TRBV30 and TRBJ2-7; D not resolved. Trimming took 0 bases from V and 3 from J, leaving 9 bases between them. CDR3 length equals 13 residues. Germline lookup yields CDR1 GTSNPN and CDR2 SVGIG (reference sequence).

A single count supports this clonotype. The chain links TRBV27 to TRBJ2-5; 8 bases are shared with TRBD2. The CDR3 runs 16 residues. Germline V gene sequence: CDR1 MNHEY, CDR2 SMNVEV (reference sequence). With V trimmed by 5 bases and J by 4 bases, 12 bases remained unmatched. The CDR3 loop reads CASSPPPSGGRETQYF. CDR3 nucleotide sequence: TGTGCCAGCAGTCCGCCCCCCAGCGGGGGTAGAGAGACCCAGTACTTC.

The chain is built from TRBV6-1 and TRBJ1-5, with D tentatively TRBD1 (6 bases). Between the trimmed V and J ends, which lost 6 bases and 3 bases, there was a span of 12 bases. The CDR3 contains 14 residues. Germline assignment: CDR1 MNHNS and CDR2 SASEGT. CDR3 nucleotides: TGTGCCAGCAGACCCGACAGGTTCAATCAGCCCCAGCATTTT. Translating gives CASRPDRFNQPQHF.

This clonotype appeared a few times. V is TRBV20-1 and J is TRBJ2-2; D perhaps matches TRBD1 (6 bases). Germline CDR1 is DFQATT and CDR2 is SNEGSKA (reference sequence). This CDR3 region has 14 residues. V lost 6 bases and J lost 1, with 12 bases in between. The CDR3 coding sequence is TGCAGTGCCACTGGGGGACAGAACACCGGGGAGCTGTTTTTT. It is translated as CSATGGQNTGELFF.

The DNA of the CDR3 is TGCAGTGCTAGAGATCCCCAGACTAGCCTCAGCGAGCAGTACTTC. Residues: CSARDPQTSLSEQYF. This chain connects TRBV20-1 to TRBJ2-7; 7 nucleotides match TRBD2. There are 15 residues in the CDR3. V lost 0 bases and J lost 6; bases outside the gene matches: 11. Germline V CDR1 and CDR2: DFQATT, SNEGSKA (reference sequence).

The J gene is TRBJ2-1, the V gene TRBV19; possible D gene TRBD2, 6 bases. Germline-derived CDR1 and CDR2 are LNHDA and SQIVND (reference sequence). V gave up 5 bases and J gave up 3 bases, with 11 bases separating them. CDR3 length: 14 residues. The CDR3 nucleotides read TGTGCCAGTAGTGGGCTAGCGAGCTACAATGAGCAGTTCTTC. As protein: CASSGLASYNEQFF. Supplemented by reference TRBV19 and TRBJ2-1, the full variable domain reads DGGITQSPKYLFRKEGQNVTLSCEQNLNHDAMYWYRQDPGQGLRLIYYSQIVNDFQKGDIAEGYSVSREKKESFPLTVTSAQKNPTAFYLCASSGLASYNEQFFGPGTRLTVL.

V and J are TRBV20-1 and TRBJ2-2; 7 bases map to TRBD1. V trimming: 5 bases; J trimming: 3 bases; junction bases outside the gene matches: 9. Germline V gives CDR1 DFQATT, CDR2 SNEGSKA (reference sequence). The CDR3 runs 15 residues. In DNA, the CDR3 is TGCAGTGCTCTCCCCCCGACAGGGTACACCGGGGAGCTGTTTTTT. It encodes CSALPPTGYTGELFF.

CDR3 sequence (DNA): TGTGCCACTAAAGCGGGAGGAAACAATGAGCAGTTCTTC. This gives the protein CATKAGGNNEQFF. The chain couples TRBV24-1 to TRBJ2-1; TRBD2 matches 9 bases. J lost 5 bases, V lost 10 bases, and 5 bases had no gene match. The CDR3 covers 13 residues. Germline V gene sequence: CDR1 KGHDR, CDR2 SFDVKD.

This chain joins TRBV7-9 and TRBJ1-2; possible D gene TRBD1, 5 bases. Trimming cost V 2 bases and J 5 bases, with 12 bases left between them. Germline values: CDR1 SEHNR, CDR2 FQNEAQ (reference sequence). This CDR3 contains 14 residues. CDR3 sequence reads: CASSLNRDLYGYTF. CDR3 DNA: TGTGCCAGCAGCTTAAATAGGGACTTATATGGCTACACCTTC.

This sequence joins TRBV24-1 and TRBJ1-1; tentative D call: TRBD1 (5 bases). CDR1 is KGHDR and CDR2 is SFDVKD in the germline V gene. The germline V and J ends were trimmed by 4 bases and 4 bases, with 9 bases remaining between them. The CDR3 is 13 amino acids. The CDR3 is CATSDNGGTEAFF. CDR3 nucleotide sequence: TGTGCCACCAGTGACAACGGGGGCACTGAAGCTTTCTTT.

This clonotype was seen only once. The rearrangement links TRBV6-1 to TRBJ1-4; tentatively, D is TRBD1 (6 bases). V was pared by 0 bases and J by 5 bases, with 10 bases between. The germline CDR1 and CDR2 sequences are MNHNS and SASEGT. The CDR3 has 15 amino acids. CDR3 coding DNA: TGTGCCAGCAGTGAAGCAGGGAGGGGGAATGAAAAACTGTTTTTT. Amino acid sequence: CASSEAGRGNEKLFF.

The chain combines TRBV6-1 with TRBJ1-2; 7 bases map to TRBD1. V lost 2 bases to trimming and J lost 2 bases; unmatched junction nucleotides: 5. The V gene's germline CDR1 is MNHNS and CDR2 SASEGT. This CDR3 is built from 15 residues. For the CDR3, the DNA is TGTGCCAGCAGTGAATCCGGGACAGCGAACTATGGCTACACCTTC. Translation: CASSESGTANYGYTF.

The CDR3 DNA reads as TGCAGTGCCCCTGACCCCCGGACTAGCGGTCTCCAAGAGACCCAGTACTTC. As protein: CSAPDPRTSGLQETQYF. This chain uses TRBV20-1 with TRBJ2-5, with TRBD2 matching 10 bases. V was pared by 6 bases and J by 1 base, with 14 bases of the junction left unmatched. This CDR3 has 17 amino acids. Germline CDR1 is DFQATT and CDR2 is SNEGSKA (reference sequence).

The CDR3 DNA follows: TGCAGTGCTAGAGGGTCGGGGGGCGAGCTCGATACGCAGTATTTT. This translates into CSARGSGGELDTQYF. The chain joins TRBV20-1 to TRBJ2-3; D possibly corresponds to TRBD2 (7 bases). This CDR3 is built from 15 residues. Trimming cost V 1 base and J 6 bases, with 17 bases left between them. Germline V gene data show CDR1 as DFQATT and CDR2 as SNEGSKA (reference sequence).

There are a few counts of this clonotype. The chain recombines TRBV20-1 with TRBJ1-2; D is ambiguous. Trimming took 0 bases from V and 4 from J, leaving 3 bases between them. Germline V gene sequence: CDR1 DFQATT, CDR2 SNEGSKA (reference sequence). There are 11 residues in the CDR3. CDR3 DNA: TGCAGTGCTAGAGATACCTATGGCTACACCTTC. Translating gives CSARDTYGYTF.

In its sample, this clonotype was seen a few times. The V and J genes are TRBV2 and TRBJ2-7; no definite D call. The CDR3 runs 10 residues. V lost 5 bases, J lost 6 bases, and 5 bases lay in between. Germline assignment: CDR1 SNHLY and CDR2 FYNNEI. The CDR3 DNA reads TGTGCCAGCAGTTGGCTCGAGCAGTACTTC. Its translation: CASSWLEQYF.

The chain combines TRBV2 with TRBJ1-5; 11 bases line up with TRBD1. Per germline, CDR1 SNHLY and CDR2 FYNNEI. The CDR3 loop spans 13 amino acids. The V and J ends lost 7 bases and 8 bases, in that order; junction bases with no gene match: 4. CDR3 DNA sequence: TGTGCCAGCAAGGACAGGGGGCCGGAGCCCCAGCATTTT. Encoded protein: CASKDRGPEPQHF.

This clonotype was observed a few times. V and J are TRBV7-8 and TRBJ2-2, with 9 bases fitting TRBD1. The CDR3 has 14 residues. Looked up from germline, CDR1 is SGHVS and CDR2 is FQNEAQ. Trimming cost V 6 bases and J 7 bases; bases outside gene matches: 6. DNA for the CDR3: TGTGCCAGCAGACGGACAGGGGCACGCGGGGAGCTGTTTTTT. Protein sequence: CASRRTGARGELFF.